The 24 T cell receptor beta chains listed next were all sequenced from one sample in a study of graft-versus-host responses after intestinal transplantation. Measured with immunoSEQ multiplex PCR; TCRdb has only the in-frame clones, and not every one. The data show 85,000 to 100,000 clones, around 93% seen once. For these receptors, no antigen is known. This material consisted of unstimulated CD8+ T cells sorted from spleen or lymph node cells, taken before transplant. These receptors were taken from a human donor who was the organ donor for an intestinal transplant.

The chain links TRBV5-4 to TRBJ1-1; possible D gene TRBD1, 6 bases. Looked up from germline, CDR1 is SGHNT and CDR2 is YYREEE (reference sequence). The germline V and J ends were trimmed by 2 bases and 8 bases, with 16 bases remaining between them. The CDR3 runs 14 residues. For the CDR3, the DNA is TGTGCCAGCAGCTTTGATAGTGGGACATTCGAAGCTTTCTTT. Protein: CASSFDSGTFEAFF.

V gene TRBV7-9 combines with J gene TRBJ2-3, with D possibly being TRBD1 (6 bases). Deletions cut 1 base from V and 2 bases from J, with 10 bases between. Germline V lookup: CDR1 SEHNR, CDR2 FQNEAQ (reference sequence). The CDR3 has 15 residues. The CDR3 reads CASSLGQDFTDTQYF. The CDR3 DNA reads as TGTGCCAGCAGCTTAGGACAGGATTTCACAGATACGCAGTATTTT.

The chain recombines TRBV5-6 with TRBJ1-1, with TRBD1 matching over 10 bases. The V segment lost 2 bases and the J segment 7 bases; nucleotides outside the gene matches: 2. Germline lookup yields CDR1 SGHDT and CDR2 YYEEEE. The CDR3 is 13 residues long. CDR3 region: CASSFGQGGEAFF. The DNA of the CDR3 is TGTGCCAGCAGCTTCGGACAGGGGGGTGAAGCTTTCTTT.

This rearrangement joins TRBV5-1 to TRBJ2-1; 9 nucleotides match TRBD2. Germline CDR1 SGHRS, CDR2 YFSETQ. The V gene end was trimmed by 4 bases and the J gene end by 5 bases; junction bases not matched to a gene: 13. The CDR3 is 17 residues long. CDR3 bases: TGCGCCAGCAGCCCCCCGGCTAGCGGGGCCCCCAACAATGAGCAGTTCTTC. Translating it yields CASSPPASGAPNNEQFF.

This clone was picked up a small number of times. The chain combines TRBV6-4 with TRBJ2-3, with D perhaps TRBD2 (6 bases). V shed 3 bases and J shed 0 bases, with 7 bases lying between them. Germline-derived CDR1 and CDR2 are MRHNA and SNTAGT. This CDR3 contains 14 residues. CDR3 in amino acids: CASSEEGSTDTQYF. The CDR3 region has the DNA TGTGCCAGCAGTGAGGAGGGAAGCACAGATACGCAGTATTTT.

The chain is built from TRBV6-5 and TRBJ1-1; D is possibly TRBD1 (5 bases). The CDR3 contains 11 residues. Germline V gene sequence: CDR1 MNHEY, CDR2 SVGAGI. Trimming left V 0 bases short and J 11 bases short, with 7 bases between. Written as DNA, the CDR3 is TGTGCCAGCAGTTACTCAGGGGCGGCTTTCTTT. This sequence encodes CASSYSGAAFF.

This clone was counted once. V usage is TRBV7-8 and J usage is TRBJ2-7; D gene ambiguous. This CDR3 contains 12 residues. CDR1 is SGHVS and CDR2 is FQNEAQ in the germline V gene. V lost 2 bases and J 3 bases, leaving 5 bases between the germline ends. In DNA, the CDR3 is TGTGCCAGCAGCTTATGGCTCTACGAGCAGTACTTC. This encodes CASSLWLYEQYF.

This CDR3 reads CASSPGQGNTIYF. The CDR3 nucleotides read TGTGCCAGCAGCCCGGGACAGGGAAACACCATATATTTT. The chain links TRBV9 to TRBJ1-3; TRBD1 agrees at 7 bases. V lost 4 bases and J lost 4; bases outside the gene matches: 2. Germline V gives CDR1 SGDLS, CDR2 YYNGEE. The CDR3 loop spans 13 amino acids.

This chain links TRBV6-5 with TRBJ2-7; D unclear. Trimming cost V 4 bases and J 6 bases, with 16 bases left between them. The CDR3 length is 14 residues. CDR1 is MNHEY, CDR2 SVGAGI, per germline. CDR3 sequence: CASSWSNTVAEQYF. The CDR3 bases are TGTGCCAGCAGTTGGAGTAACACGGTTGCCGAGCAGTACTTC.

This clone has only one observation. CDR3 sequence (DNA): TGTGCCAGCAGCGTAGGAGGCGGGGGGAACTACGAGCAGTACTTC. This gives the protein CASSVGGGGNYEQYF. The chain has TRBV9 and TRBJ2-7; 8 bases line up with TRBD2. Trimming took 0 bases from V and 3 from J; bases not matched to a gene: 5. The germline CDR1 and CDR2 sequences are SGDLS and YYNGEE. The length of the CDR3 is 15 residues.

This chain uses TRBV4-1 with TRBJ1-4, with 7 bases matching TRBD1. J lost 1 base, V lost 4 bases, and 3 bases had no gene match. Germline V gene data show CDR1 as MGHRA and CDR2 as YSYEKL. This CDR3 contains 15 residues. The CDR3 is CASSLGTVTNEKLFF. CDR3 DNA: TGCGCCAGCAGCCTAGGGACAGTAACTAATGAAAAACTGTTTTTT.

DNA of the CDR3: TGCAGCGTAGGAACAGGGGGCCAAGAGACCCAGTACTTC. Translation gives CSVGTGGQETQYF. The chain recombines TRBV29-1 with TRBJ2-5; 8 bases align to TRBD1. CDR1 and CDR2 from the germline V gene are SQVTM and ANQGSEA. The CDR3 totals 13 residues. V lost 6 bases to trimming and J lost 1 base; unmatched junction nucleotides: 4.

V usage is TRBV9 and J usage is TRBJ1-5, with 9 positions matching TRBD1. The CDR3 covers 20 residues. From germline, CDR1 is SGDLS and CDR2 YYNGEE. The V and J ends lost 0 bases and 3 bases, in that order; junction bases with no gene match: 16. CDR3 bases: TGTGCCAGCAGCGTAGATTGGTCCCCGGGACAGGGATTTGACAATCAGCCCCAGCATTTT. This gives the protein CASSVDWSPGQGFDNQPQHF. Full variable domain (rest looked up from reference TRBV9 and TRBJ1-5): DSGVTQTPKHLITATGQRVTLRCSPRSGDLSVYWYQQSLDQGLQFLIQYYNGEERAKGNILERFSAQQFPDLHSELNLSSLELGDSALYFCASSVDWSPGQGFDNQPQHFGDGTRLSIL.

The CDR3 is CASSLGLEGPFF. DNA of the CDR3: TGCGCCAGCAGCTTGGGACTGGAGGGGCCTTTCTTT. The rearrangement uses TRBV5-1 and TRBJ1-1, with a tentative D call TRBD1 (5 bases). The CDR3 extends over 12 amino acids. Trimming took 0 bases from V and 12 from J, leaving 12 bases between them. In germline, CDR1 is SGHRS, CDR2 YFSETQ.

The chain recombines TRBV6-1 with TRBJ1-2; 8 bases are shared with TRBD1. The CDR3 consists of 17 residues. V dropped 2 bases and J dropped 8; count of bases not matched to a gene: 16. CDR1 and CDR2 from the germline V gene are MNHNS and SASEGT. This CDR3 is CASSERELWTGKRGYTF. CDR3 sequence (DNA): TGTGCCAGCAGTGAACGTGAGCTATGGACAGGGAAACGGGGCTACACCTTC.

This CDR3 is CASSEGLAGGPEDTQYF. The CDR3 DNA reads as TGTGCCAGCAGTGAAGGGCTAGCGGGAGGGCCGGAAGATACGCAGTATTTT. The V call is TRBV2, the J call TRBJ2-3; 12 bases map to TRBD2. V trimming: 1 base; J trimming: 5 bases; junction bases outside the gene matches: 7. The CDR3 covers 17 residues. Germline V gene lookup returns CDR1 SNHLY and CDR2 FYNNEI.

The chain carries TRBV5-1 and TRBJ2-3; 9 bases fit TRBD2. V dropped 3 bases and J dropped 5; count of bases not matched to a gene: 10. This CDR3 region has 16 residues. Germline CDR1 SGHRS, CDR2 YFSETQ. The DNA for the CDR3 is TGCGCCAGCAGCTCCTCCTTAGCGGGAGAAGAAGATACGCAGTATTTT. The encoded protein is CASSSSLAGEEDTQYF.

DNA for the CDR3: TGCAGCGTGGAGACTAGCGGGTGGGCAGATACGCAGTATTTT. It codes for CSVETSGWADTQYF. The gene calls are TRBV29-1 and TRBJ2-3; TRBD2 matches at 10 bases. CDR3 length equals 14 residues. Germline values: CDR1 SQVTM, CDR2 ANQGSEA. V dropped 6 bases and J dropped 4; count of bases not matched to a gene: 7.

The V and J genes are TRBV7-9 and TRBJ2-1, with D perhaps matching TRBD1 (6 bases). V dropped 4 bases and J dropped 7 bases, with 23 bases sitting between them. The germline V gene has CDR1 SEHNR and CDR2 FQNEAQ (reference sequence). This CDR3 has 17 amino acids. The DNA for the CDR3 is TGTGCCAGCAGCTCCAGCAGGGGACCTGCCCAACGGAATGAGCAGTTCTTC. The encoded protein is CASSSSRGPAQRNEQFF.

This chain uses TRBV19 with TRBJ2-2; D unresolved. Trimming removed 7 bases from V and 5 bases from J, with 5 bases in between. The CDR3 length is 11 residues. Germline V gene lookup returns CDR1 LNHDA and CDR2 SQIVND (reference sequence). The CDR3 DNA is TGTGCCAGTAAAGCTACCGGGGAGCTGTTTTTT. Protein: CASKATGELFF.

The chain carries TRBV2 and TRBJ2-3; 11 bases are a match to TRBD2. This CDR3 contains 17 residues. V was pared by 5 bases and J by 2 bases, with 9 bases of the junction left unmatched. Germline loops: CDR1 SNHLY, CDR2 FYNNEI. The CDR3 loop is CASSLTPGLADTDTQYF. The DNA of the CDR3 is TGTGCCAGCAGTTTAACCCCGGGACTAGCGGACACAGATACGCAGTATTTT.

The chain uses TRBV9 and TRBJ1-4; TRBD1 matches at 10 bases. The J segment lost 8 bases and the V segment lost 3 bases, leaving 7 bases of the junction unmatched. Germline values: CDR1 SGDLS, CDR2 YYNGEE. The CDR3 is 15 amino acids. The CDR3 bases are TGTGCCAGCAGCGGGGCCGGGACAGGGGACGAAAAACTGTTTTTT. Translation gives CASSGAGTGDEKLFF. Based on the CDR3 plus reference TRBV9 and TRBJ1-4, the full variable domain is DSGVTQTPKHLITATGQRVTLRCSPRSGDLSVYWYQQSLDQGLQFLIQYYNGEERAKGNILERFSAQQFPDLHSELNLSSLELGDSALYFCASSGAGTGDEKLFFGSGTQLSVL.

V and J are TRBV4-1 and TRBJ1-5, with TRBD1 as a possible D gene (5 bases). The germline V gene has CDR1 MGHRA and CDR2 YSYEKL. V was clipped by 1 base and J by 3 bases, with 25 bases between them. CDR3 length: 20 residues. The CDR3 loop is CASSQAPGRAIDLINQPQHF. Here the CDR3 DNA reads TGCGCCAGCAGCCAAGCTCCGGGCAGGGCGATAGATTTAATCAATCAGCCCCAGCATTTT.

The J gene is TRBJ2-1, the V gene TRBV9, with TRBD2 matching 9 bases. CDR1 is SGDLS, CDR2 YYNGEE, per germline. There are 15 residues in the CDR3. V lost 3 bases to trimming and J lost 6 bases; unmatched junction nucleotides: 7. The CDR3: CASSETTTSGNEQFF. Written as DNA, the CDR3 is TGTGCCAGCAGCGAGACCACGACTAGCGGCAATGAGCAGTTCTTC.